Shown below are 26 T cell receptor beta chains from a single sample sequenced in a study of response to subunit inactivated influenza vaccine (dated by TCRdb to 2017 to 2018). The library was generated by RT-PCR. The sequencer listed for this sample is Illumina HiSeq 2500. TCRdb ran its own pipeline on the public reads, namely fastp trimming at Q25 and MiXCR clone calling, and kept in-frame beta chains. One record per CDR3 amino acid sequence lists the most common genes and DNA. In all, the sample holds approximately 200,000 distinct CDR3 sequences, and approximately 14% of those were seen once. Together, the top ten hold 26% of the sample. The sequencing here drew on CD8+ T cells sorted from PBMCs, taken about 5 days after vaccination. These receptors were collected from a man aged 50 or older who received an inactivated influenza vaccine. Donor details come from another sample of the same person, matched by shared clones.

The J gene is TRBJ2-6, the V gene TRBV4-3, with no clear D. Trimming removed 0 bases from V and 8 bases from J, with 11 bases in between. CDR3 size: 15 residues. Looked up from germline, CDR1 is LGHNA and CDR2 is YSLEER. Here the CDR3 reads CASSQDIVTSNVLTF. The CDR3 DNA follows: TGCGCCAGCAGCCAAGATATAGTGACATCCAACGTCCTGACTTTC.

The rearrangement uses TRBV7-9 and TRBJ1-4, with D tentatively TRBD1 (5 bases). Trimming took off 5 bases at V and 5 bases at J, with 18 bases between the two ends. The CDR3 is 16 amino acids. CDR1 SEHNR and CDR2 FQNEAQ come from the germline V gene (reference sequence). The CDR3 region has the DNA TGTGCCAGCAGCCCAGGATCCGGGGGTCGGAATGAAAAACTGTTTTTT. Translated: CASSPGSGGRNEKLFF. Filled out from reference TRBV7-9 and TRBJ1-4, the complete variable domain reads DTGVSQNPRHKITKRGQNVTFRCDPISEHNRLYWYRQTLGQGPEFLTYFQNEAQLEKSRLLSDRFSAERPKGSFSTLEIQRTEQGDSAMYLCASSPGSGGRNEKLFFGSGTQLSVL.

This clonotype was observed a few times. The chain combines TRBV29-1 with TRBJ2-7; D is unresolved. V lost 3 bases, J lost 6 bases, and 9 bases lay in between. CDR3 size: 11 residues. Germline lookup yields CDR1 SQVTM and CDR2 ANQGSEA. CDR3 loop: CSVESSFEQYF. As DNA, the CDR3 is TGCAGCGTTGAGAGTTCGTTCGAGCAGTACTTC.

This clonotype appeared a few times. This sequence joins TRBV2 and TRBJ2-1; possibly TRBD1 or TRBD2 for D (5 bases each). The germline V gene encodes CDR1 SNHLY and CDR2 FYNNEI. Trimming removed 8 bases from V and 8 bases from J, with 10 bases in between. This CDR3 contains 11 residues. The CDR3 DNA is TGTGCCAGCCCAAGGGGAGATGAGCAGTTCTTC. Its protein product is CASPRGDEQFF.

The V gene is TRBV5-5, the J gene TRBJ1-6, with TRBD1 matching 9 bases. The CDR3 extends over 15 amino acids. In germline, CDR1 is SGHKS, CDR2 YYEKEE (reference sequence). With 4 bases clipped from V and 7 bases from J, the junction kept 6 bases outside the gene matches. The CDR3 protein is CASSVGQGGNSPLHF. In DNA, the CDR3 is TGTGCCAGCAGCGTGGGACAGGGAGGGAATTCACCCCTCCACTTT.

The table lists this clonotype with a few counts. V is TRBV11-1 and J is TRBJ1-2, with 8 positions matching TRBD1. The V segment lost 1 base and the J segment 0 bases; nucleotides outside the gene matches: 10. Germline V CDR1 and CDR2: SGHAT, FQDESV (reference sequence). The CDR3 is 18 amino acids. The DNA for the CDR3 is TGTGCCAGCAGCTTAGATCGGACAGGGTCATGGGCTAACTATGGCTACACCTTC. This sequence encodes CASSLDRTGSWANYGYTF.

J is TRBJ2-3 and V is TRBV10-3; 12 nucleotides line up with TRBD2. This CDR3 contains 15 residues. Trimming cost V 8 bases and J 0 bases; bases outside gene matches: 3. Germline CDR1 reads ENHRY; CDR2 reads SYGVKD. The CDR3 is CAILAGGPSTDTQYF. CDR3 sequence (DNA): TGTGCCATCCTAGCGGGAGGGCCTAGCACAGATACGCAGTATTTT.

The chain is built from TRBV2 and TRBJ2-3, with D tentatively TRBD1 or TRBD2 (6 bases each). The CDR3 has 17 residues. Germline V gives CDR1 SNHLY, CDR2 FYNNEI. The V end was cut by 8 bases, the J end by 3 bases, with 24 bases between. The CDR3 DNA sequence: TGTGCCAGCGTAGTATCGATCAGGGGAGGTAAAACAGATACGCAGTATTTT. Encoded protein: CASVVSIRGGKTDTQYF.

The chain recombines TRBV20-1 with TRBJ2-7; 7 nucleotides agree with TRBD2. Germline assignment: CDR1 DFQATT and CDR2 SNEGSKA (reference sequence). This CDR3 spans 12 amino acids. The junction had 1 base not matched to a gene; V was cut back by 2 bases and J by 3 bases. Written as DNA, the CDR3 is TGCAGTGCTAGACGCGGGAGCTACGAGCAGTACTTC. Translated: CSARRGSYEQYF.

The chain links TRBV4-3 to TRBJ2-1, with D unclear. The V end lost 1 base, the J end lost 7 bases, and 14 bases lay between the germline ends. This CDR3 has 15 residues. Germline assignment: CDR1 LGHNA and CDR2 YSLEER. CDR3 DNA sequence: TGCGCCAGCAGCCAAGGGCCCGCCAAGAGGAATGAGCAGTTCTTC. Translation: CASSQGPAKRNEQFF.

The chain recombines TRBV6-2 or TRBV6-3 with TRBJ2-1; 10 bases are a match to TRBD2. The CDR3 is made up of 16 amino acids. Trimming cost V 0 bases and J 6 bases; bases outside gene matches: 5. CDR1 and CDR2 from the germline V gene are MNHEY and SVGEGT. This chain's CDR3 is CASSYSRLAGLNEQFF. In nucleotides, the CDR3 is TGTGCCAGCAGTTACTCGCGACTAGCGGGCCTCAATGAGCAGTTCTTC.

This chain joins TRBV4-1 and TRBJ2-2; 8 bases are shared with TRBD1. The CDR3 runs 16 residues. J gave up 6 bases and V 0 bases, and 6 bases lay outside the gene matches. Germline CDR1 MGHRA, CDR2 YSYEKL. For the CDR3, the DNA is TGCGCCAGCAGCCAAGACAGGGGGCTTGGGGCCGGGGAGCTGTTTTTT. Protein: CASSQDRGLGAGELFF.

This clonotype has only a few counts. The rearrangement joins TRBV16 to TRBJ2-7; D unclear. CDR3 size: 15 residues. V lost 2 bases and J lost 4, with 15 bases in between. Germline CDR1 reads KGHSY; CDR2 reads FQNENV. CDR3 protein: CASSQSGKGLYEQYF. The CDR3 nucleotides are TGTGCCAGCAGCCAAAGTGGGAAAGGGCTATACGAGCAGTACTTC.

This clonotype has just a few counts. The rearrangement uses TRBV7-9 and TRBJ2-7; D is uncertain. This CDR3 is built from 15 residues. The germline gives CDR1 SEHNR, CDR2 FQNEAQ (reference sequence). V was clipped by 2 bases and J by 6 bases, with 17 bases between them. CDR3 amino acids: CASSLSERPLVEQYF. The CDR3 DNA sequence: TGTGCCAGCAGCTTATCGGAGCGACCACTCGTCGAGCAGTACTTC. The full variable domain, rest sourced from reference TRBV7-9 and TRBJ2-7, is DTGVSQNPRHKITKRGQNVTFRCDPISEHNRLYWYRQTLGQGPEFLTYFQNEAQLEKSRLLSDRFSAERPKGSFSTLEIQRTEQGDSAMYLCASSLSERPLVEQYFGPGTRLTVT.

This clonotype was counted between two and nine times. This chain joins TRBV7-9 and TRBJ1-1; D is perhaps TRBD1 (6 bases). V gave up 1 base and J gave up 0 bases, with 12 bases separating them. CDR1 and CDR2 (germline): SEHNR, FQNEAQ (reference sequence). The CDR3 length is 16 residues. CDR3: CASSLVGGSMNTEAFF. CDR3 in DNA: TGTGCCAGCAGCTTAGTTGGGGGCAGCATGAACACTGAAGCTTTCTTT.

On this clonotype: Relative to the germline gene, one junction end is altered; a read error may explain this. The V gene is TRBV24-1, the J gene TRBJ2-1; a weak D match, TRBD2 (6 bases). Germline V gives CDR1 KGHDR, CDR2 SFDVKD. This CDR3 spans 16 amino acids. CDR3 in DNA: TGTGCCACCAGTGAGGACTACAAGAGCTCCTACAATGGGCAGTTCTTC. Amino acids: CATSEDYKSSYNGQFF.

This clonotype was seen a few times. The chain employs TRBV20-1 and TRBJ2-5; no reliable D call. The CDR3 length is 15 residues. V was clipped by 0 bases and J by 1 base, with 12 bases between them. Germline CDR1 DFQATT, CDR2 SNEGSKA (reference sequence). The CDR3 protein is CSAREEWWIQETQYF. The CDR3 region has the DNA TGCAGTGCTAGAGAGGAGTGGTGGATCCAAGAGACCCAGTACTTC.

The chain has TRBV9 and TRBJ2-1; 13 bases match TRBD2. The CDR3 runs to 19 residues. CDR1 and CDR2 (germline): SGDLS, YYNGEE. V shed 3 bases, J shed 5 bases, and the junction held 14 bases outside the gene matches. CDR3 in amino acids: CASSAFASPTSGGNNEQFF. CDR3 sequence (DNA): TGTGCCAGCAGCGCCTTCGCCTCGCCGACTAGCGGGGGGAACAATGAGCAGTTCTTC.

This clonotype has only a few counts. The genes are TRBV19 and TRBJ2-3, with 7 bases identical to TRBD1. Trimming cost V 0 bases and J 4 bases; bases outside gene matches: 4. The length of the CDR3 is 15 residues. Germline lookup yields CDR1 LNHDA and CDR2 SQIVND (reference sequence). The CDR3 loop is CASSIERQGADTQYF. The CDR3 DNA sequence: TGTGCCAGTAGTATAGAAAGGCAGGGGGCAGATACGCAGTATTTT.

This clonotype has a handful of counts. This chain links TRBV5-1 with TRBJ2-5; the D gene is possibly TRBD1 (5 bases). V lost 2 bases to trimming and J lost 2 bases, with 13 bases between them. The CDR3 length is 15 residues. Germline lookup yields CDR1 SGHRS and CDR2 YFSETQ. CDR3 sequence reads: CASSLRGPVQETQYF. In DNA, the CDR3 is TGCGCCAGCAGCTTAAGGGGCCCGGTTCAAGAGACCCAGTACTTC.

The chain is built from TRBV5-6 and TRBJ2-2; no reliable D call. In germline, CDR1 is SGHDT, CDR2 YYEEEE. The CDR3 has 16 residues. The ends were cut back, 0 bases at V and 0 bases at J, with 9 bases in the middle. CDR3 DNA: TGTGCCAGCAGCTTGGTGGTCGGATCGAACACCGGGGAGCTGTTTTTT. Its protein is CASSLVVGSNTGELFF.

The chain has TRBV18 and TRBJ2-1; possible D gene TRBD1, 6 bases. The length of the CDR3 is 14 residues. Germline V gives CDR1 KGHSH, CDR2 LQKENI. V was shortened by 4 bases and J by 8 bases, with 15 bases between the two germline ends. The CDR3 nucleotides are TGTGCCAGCTCACTAACAGGGCCCCTCGATGAGCAGTTCTTC. Protein sequence: CASSLTGPLDEQFF.

This clonotype was counted ten times or more. CDR3: CASSYGTAFEAFF. The CDR3 bases are TGTGCCAGCAGTTACGGGACAGCGTTTGAAGCTTTCTTT. The chain links TRBV6-5 to TRBJ1-1; 7 bases match TRBD1. Germline CDR1 reads MNHEY; CDR2 reads SVGAGI. The CDR3 has 13 amino acids. V gave up 2 bases and J gave up 7 bases; unmatched junction bases: 4.

This clonotype showed up just a few times. The CDR3 bases are TGTGCCAGCAGCCAAGAAACTAGCGGGAGTTCAGATACGCAGTATTTT. Translating gives CASSQETSGSSDTQYF. The rearrangement links TRBV4-2 to TRBJ2-3; 11 bases match TRBD2. Germline loops: CDR1 LGHNA, CDR2 YNFKEQ. V shed 0 bases and J 4 bases; nucleotides not matched to a gene: 3. The CDR3 runs to 16 residues.

This clonotype has a handful of counts. The rearrangement joins TRBV6-1 to TRBJ2-2; 10 bases are shared with TRBD2. V trimming: 5 bases; J trimming: 4 bases; junction bases outside the gene matches: 1. Germline V lookup: CDR1 MNHNS, CDR2 SASEGT. The CDR3 runs to 14 residues. The CDR3 region is CASSIAGGTGELFF. CDR3 DNA: TGTGCCAGCAGTATAGCGGGGGGCACCGGGGAGCTGTTTTTT.

This clonotype appeared a few times. The chain joins TRBV12-3 or TRBV12-4 to TRBJ2-5; 7 nucleotides agree with TRBD1. The CDR3 is 14 residues long. V dropped 7 bases and J dropped 2; count of bases not matched to a gene: 7. The CDR3: CASILRTGQETQYF. In DNA, the CDR3 is TGTGCCAGCATACTACGGACAGGACAAGAGACCCAGTACTTC.